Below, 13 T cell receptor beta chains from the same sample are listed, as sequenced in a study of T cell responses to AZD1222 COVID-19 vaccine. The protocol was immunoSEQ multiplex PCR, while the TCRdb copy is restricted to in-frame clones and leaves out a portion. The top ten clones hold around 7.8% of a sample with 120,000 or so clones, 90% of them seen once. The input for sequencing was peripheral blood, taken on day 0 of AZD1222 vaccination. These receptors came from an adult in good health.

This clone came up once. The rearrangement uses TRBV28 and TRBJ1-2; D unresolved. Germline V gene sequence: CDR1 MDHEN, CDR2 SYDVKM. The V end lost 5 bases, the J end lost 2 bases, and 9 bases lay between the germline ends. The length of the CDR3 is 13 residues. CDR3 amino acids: CASSPDTNYGYTF. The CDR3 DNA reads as TGTGCCAGCAGTCCTGACACCAACTATGGCTACACCTTC.

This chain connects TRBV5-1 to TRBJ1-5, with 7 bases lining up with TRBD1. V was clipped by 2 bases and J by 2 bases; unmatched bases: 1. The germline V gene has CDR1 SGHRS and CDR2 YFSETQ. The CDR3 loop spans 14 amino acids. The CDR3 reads CASSFQGGNQPQHF. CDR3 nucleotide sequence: TGCGCCAGCAGCTTCCAGGGGGGCAATCAGCCCCAGCATTTT.

The CDR3 coding sequence is TGTGCCAGCAGTTACGCGGCGGCTAGCGTTGGGTACGAGCAGTACTTC. Residues: CASSYAAASVGYEQYF. This chain connects TRBV6-6 to TRBJ2-7; weak D call: TRBD2 (6 bases). The CDR3 spans 16 residues. CDR1 MNHNY and CDR2 SVGAGI come from the germline V gene (reference sequence). V lost 2 bases and J 4 bases, leaving 18 bases between the germline ends.

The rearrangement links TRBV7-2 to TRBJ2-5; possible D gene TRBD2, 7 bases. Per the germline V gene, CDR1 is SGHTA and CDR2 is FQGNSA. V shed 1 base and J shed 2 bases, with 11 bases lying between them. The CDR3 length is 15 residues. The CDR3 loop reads CASSLDGGPQETQYF. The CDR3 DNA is TGTGCCAGCAGCTTAGACGGGGGGCCTCAAGAGACCCAGTACTTC.

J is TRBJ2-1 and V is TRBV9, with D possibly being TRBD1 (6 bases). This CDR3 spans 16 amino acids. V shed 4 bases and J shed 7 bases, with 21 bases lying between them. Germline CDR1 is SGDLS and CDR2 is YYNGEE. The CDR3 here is CASSPTGSAWVNEQFF. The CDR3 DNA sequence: TGTGCCAGCAGCCCAACAGGGTCAGCTTGGGTGAATGAGCAGTTCTTC.

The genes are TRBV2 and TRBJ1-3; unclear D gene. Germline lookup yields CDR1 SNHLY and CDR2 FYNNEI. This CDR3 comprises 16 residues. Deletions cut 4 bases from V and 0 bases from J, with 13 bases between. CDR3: CASSGARSISGNTIYF. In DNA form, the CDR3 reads TGTGCCAGCAGTGGGGCCCGGTCCATCTCTGGAAACACCATATATTTT. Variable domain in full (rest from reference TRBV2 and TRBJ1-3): EPEVTQTPSHQVTQMGQEVILRCVPISNHLYFYWYRQILGQKVEFLVSFYNNEISEKSEIFDDQFSVERPDGSNFTLKIRSTKLEDSAMYFCASSGARSISGNTIYFGEGSWLTVV.

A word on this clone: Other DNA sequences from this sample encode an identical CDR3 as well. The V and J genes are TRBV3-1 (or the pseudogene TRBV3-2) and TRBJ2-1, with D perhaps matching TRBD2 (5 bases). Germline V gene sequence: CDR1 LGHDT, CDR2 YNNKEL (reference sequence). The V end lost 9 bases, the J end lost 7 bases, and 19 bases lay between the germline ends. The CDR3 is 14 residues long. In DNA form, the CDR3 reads TGTGCCAGTAGGGAGAAGGAGAAGCAAAATGAGCAGTTCTTC. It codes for CASREKEKQNEQFF.

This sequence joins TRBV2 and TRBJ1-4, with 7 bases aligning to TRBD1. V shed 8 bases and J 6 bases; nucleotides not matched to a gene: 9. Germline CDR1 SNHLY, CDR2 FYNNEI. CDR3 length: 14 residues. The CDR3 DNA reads TGTGCCAGCCACCGCAGGGGGGAGGATGAAAAACTGTTTTTT. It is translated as CASHRRGEDEKLFF.

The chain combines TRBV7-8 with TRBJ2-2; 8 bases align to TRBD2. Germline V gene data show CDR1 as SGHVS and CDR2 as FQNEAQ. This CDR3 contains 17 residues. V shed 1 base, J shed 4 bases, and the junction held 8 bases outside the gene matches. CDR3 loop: CASSLVPAGVSTGELFF. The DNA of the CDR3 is TGTGCCAGCAGCTTAGTCCCAGCGGGAGTAAGCACCGGGGAGCTGTTTTTT.

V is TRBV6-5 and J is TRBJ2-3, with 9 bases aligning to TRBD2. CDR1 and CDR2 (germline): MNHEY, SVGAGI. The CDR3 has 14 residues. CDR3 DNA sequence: TGTGCAGAGCCGGCGGGAGGGCCTGGAGATACGCAGTATTTT. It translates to CAEPAGGPGDTQYF.

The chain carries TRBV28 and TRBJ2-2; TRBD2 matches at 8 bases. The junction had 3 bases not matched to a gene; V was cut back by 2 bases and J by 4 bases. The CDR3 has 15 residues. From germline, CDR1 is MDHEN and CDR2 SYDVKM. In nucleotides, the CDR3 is TGTGCCAGCAGTTTAATGCTAGCGGGCACCGGGGAGCTGTTTTTT. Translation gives CASSLMLAGTGELFF. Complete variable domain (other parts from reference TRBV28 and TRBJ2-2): DVKVTQSSRYLVKRTGEKVFLECVQDMDHENMFWYRQDPGLGLRLIYFSYDVKMKEKGDIPEGYSVSREKKERFSLILESASTNQTSMYLCASSLMLAGTGELFFGEGSRLTVL.

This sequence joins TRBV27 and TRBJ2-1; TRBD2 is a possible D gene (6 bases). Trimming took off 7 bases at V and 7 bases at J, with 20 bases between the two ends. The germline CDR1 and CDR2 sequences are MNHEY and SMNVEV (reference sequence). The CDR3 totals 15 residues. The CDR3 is CASKTGTQTVNEQFF. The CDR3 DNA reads TGTGCCAGCAAAACCGGGACTCAGACGGTAAATGAGCAGTTCTTC.

The CDR3 is CASSPPENTEAFF. The DNA for the CDR3 is TGTGCCAGCTCACCTCCGGAAAATACTGAAGCTTTCTTT. This chain connects TRBV18 to TRBJ1-1; D call uncertain. V shed 3 bases and J shed 5 bases, with 10 bases lying between them. The CDR3 is 13 amino acids. Germline V gene sequence: CDR1 KGHSH, CDR2 LQKENI.